A single sample is the source of the 5 T cell receptor beta chains below, sequenced in a study of shared clonotypes between healthy human individuals. Assay used: immunoSEQ multiplex PCR; TCRdb lists only in-frame clones, some missing. The sample yields about 1.1 million clones, more than 75% seen once. The source material was memory CD4+ T cells from PBMCs. Sample subset: CD45RA-negative fraction. These receptor sequences come from a man aged 18 to 35 in good health. Some clones in this sample may be carry-over from other donors' samples.

This chain joins TRBV5-1 and TRBJ2-5; TRBD1 matches at 9 bases. Unmatched junction bases numbered 6, after V lost 4 bases and J lost 2 bases. The V gene's germline CDR1 is SGHRS and CDR2 YFSETQ. This CDR3 region has 15 residues. The CDR3 region has the DNA TGCGCCAGCAGCCTACTGGGACAGGGACAAGAGACCCAGTACTTC. This gives the protein CASSLLGQGQETQYF. The complete variable domain, with remaining parts taken from reference TRBV5-1 and TRBJ2-5, reads KAGVTQTPRYLIKTRGQQVTLSCSPISGHRSVSWYQQTPGQGLQFLFEYFSETQRNKGNFPGRFSGRQFSNSRSEMNVSTLELGDSALYLCASSLLGQGQETQYFGPGTRLLVL.

The rearrangement uses TRBV27 and TRBJ2-2, with no clear D. Deletions cut 2 bases from V and 4 bases from J, with 8 bases between. CDR1 is MNHEY and CDR2 is SMNVEV in the germline V gene (reference sequence). The CDR3 totals 14 residues. The CDR3 coding sequence is TGTGCCAGCAGTTTAGCCCCAAGCACCGGGGAGCTGTTTTTT. Translating gives CASSLAPSTGELFF.

Concerning this clone: This specimen includes other DNA sequences encoding the same CDR3. The rearrangement joins TRBV5-8 to TRBJ1-5, with D unresolved. V shed 0 bases and J shed 4 bases, with 5 bases lying between them. From germline, CDR1 is SGHTS and CDR2 YDEGEE. There are 13 residues in the CDR3. The CDR3 loop is CASSLGVNQPQHF. Written as DNA, the CDR3 is TGTGCCAGCAGCTTGGGGGTTAATCAGCCCCAGCATTTT.

The rearrangement uses TRBV7-2 and TRBJ2-3, with no clear D. The CDR3 spans 14 residues. CDR1 and CDR2 from the germline V gene are SGHTA and FQGNSA. Trimming shortened V by 2 bases and J by 2 bases, and 8 bases separated the two germline ends. DNA of the CDR3: TGTGCCAGCAGCTTATTAGGGCCCACAGATACGCAGTATTTT. Protein sequence: CASSLLGPTDTQYF.

The chain couples TRBV19 to TRBJ2-7; D ambiguous. Trimming pared 9 bases from V and 2 bases from J, leaving 5 bases between. The CDR3 sequence is 10 residues long. Germline CDR1 reads LNHDA; CDR2 reads SQIVND (reference sequence). The CDR3 region is CARGTYEQYF. CDR3 sequence (DNA): TGTGCCAGGGGAACCTACGAGCAGTACTTC.